Below are 14 T cell receptor beta chains sequenced from a single sample in a study of CD8 T cells in Susac syndrome. RNA amounts of about 0.45 to 1 ug underwent reverse transcription with random hexamers. MiXCR, run by TCRdb on the immunoSEQ multiplex PCR reads, gives a single entry per CDR3 protein. The sample records about 120,000 distinct CDR3 sequences, roughly 94% being singletons. The sequenced sample was CD8+ T cells from PBMCs. These receptors were obtained from a human donor with Susac syndrome.

This sequence joins TRBV14 and TRBJ2-7; D is perhaps TRBD2 (5 bases). This CDR3 has 14 residues. Germline V gene lookup returns CDR1 SGHDN and CDR2 FVKESK. V shed 4 bases and J shed 2 bases, with 12 bases lying between them. CDR3 nucleotide sequence: TGTGCCAGCAGCCCCGGCGGAGGAACCTACGAGCAGTACTTC. Protein: CASSPGGGTYEQYF.

V gene TRBV13 combines with J gene TRBJ2-7; 7 bases are shared with TRBD1. Germline CDR1 reads PRHDT; CDR2 reads FYEKMQ (reference sequence). The CDR3 totals 14 residues. J was trimmed by 1 base and V by 5 bases; bases with no gene match: 5. CDR3 residues: CASSPYRGSYEQYF. The DNA of the CDR3 is TGTGCCAGCAGCCCATACAGGGGATCCTACGAGCAGTACTTC.

The chain joins TRBV12-3 or TRBV12-4 to TRBJ2-7; maybe TRBD2 (5 bases). The CDR3 length is 14 residues. V was pared by 7 bases and J by 0 bases, with 13 bases between. DNA for the CDR3: TGTGCCAGCACCTCGACGGGGAGCTCCTACGAGCAGTACTTC. This translates into CASTSTGSSYEQYF.

V is TRBV5-1 and J is TRBJ2-1; the D is unclear. The germline V and J ends were trimmed by 5 bases and 0 bases, with 15 bases remaining between them. The CDR3 loop spans 16 amino acids. Per the germline V gene, CDR1 is SGHRS and CDR2 is YFSETQ. The CDR3 DNA sequence: TGCGCCAGCAGTCCCTCCGGTACAAACTCCTACAATGAGCAGTTCTTC. This translates into CASSPSGTNSYNEQFF.

V and J are TRBV29-1 and TRBJ2-7, with D perhaps assigned TRBD1 or TRBD2 (5 bases each). In germline, CDR1 is SQVTM, CDR2 ANQGSEA. The CDR3 length is 13 residues. Between the trimmed V and J ends, which lost 2 bases and 3 bases, there was a span of 11 bases. DNA of the CDR3: TGCAGCGTTGAAACAGGAGGAATCTACGAGCAGTACTTC. This encodes CSVETGGIYEQYF.

J is TRBJ1-2 and V is TRBV6-5; the match to TRBD1 covers 9 bases. J was trimmed by 4 bases and V by 0 bases; bases with no gene match: 3. The CDR3 length is 15 residues. CDR1 is MNHEY and CDR2 is SVGAGI in the germline V gene. In nucleotides, the CDR3 is TGTGCCAGCAGTTACTCGGGGACAGGGTCCTATGGCTACACCTTC. Amino acid sequence: CASSYSGTGSYGYTF.

This chain links TRBV13 with TRBJ1-6; D uncertain. There are 15 residues in the CDR3. The germline V gene encodes CDR1 PRHDT and CDR2 FYEKMQ (reference sequence). Between the trimmed V and J ends, which lost 0 bases and 8 bases, there was a span of 11 bases. The CDR3 region is CASSLGPGMDSPLHF. CDR3 in DNA: TGTGCCAGCAGCTTAGGCCCCGGGATGGATTCACCCCTCCACTTT. The full variable domain, completed using reference TRBV13 and TRBJ1-6, is AAGVIQSPRHLIKEKRETATLKCYPIPRHDTVYWYQQGPGQDPQFLISFYEKMQSDKGSIPDRFSAQQFSDYHSELNMSSLELGDSALYFCASSLGPGMDSPLHFGNGTRLTVT.

The chain links TRBV5-6 to TRBJ2-3; TRBD1 agrees at 11 bases. The CDR3 totals 13 residues. CDR1 and CDR2 from the germline V gene are SGHDT and YYEEEE. V shed 5 bases and J 11 bases; nucleotides not matched to a gene: 7. CDR3: CASRGTGGNRQYF. The CDR3 DNA reads as TGTGCCAGCAGAGGGACAGGGGGTAATCGGCAGTATTTT.

The V gene is TRBV11-2, the J gene TRBJ2-5; 8 positions match TRBD1. V gave up 0 bases and J gave up 4 bases; unmatched junction bases: 7. Germline CDR1 SGHAT, CDR2 FQNNGV. The CDR3 has 16 amino acids. The CDR3 DNA is TGTGCCAGCAGCTTAGATGCGGGACAGGCTCTAGAGACCCAGTACTTC. It yields the protein CASSLDAGQALETQYF.

The chain carries TRBV18 and TRBJ2-7; D is perhaps TRBD1 (6 bases). Germline V CDR1 and CDR2: KGHSH, LQKENI. The length of the CDR3 is 13 residues. V was clipped by 2 bases and J by 3 bases, with 8 bases between them. The CDR3 loop reads CASSPEGVYEQYF. CDR3 nucleotide sequence: TGTGCCAGCTCACCAGAGGGGGTCTACGAGCAGTACTTC.

The V and J genes are TRBV29-1 and TRBJ1-1, with TRBD1 matching 11 bases. The CDR3 loop spans 14 amino acids. Germline V lookup: CDR1 SQVTM, CDR2 ANQGSEA. The ends lost 3 bases at V and 8 bases at J; junction bases unmatched: 8. The CDR3 DNA is TGCAGCGTTGAGGGACAGGGGGTCGTACGGGAAGCTTTCTTT. Protein sequence: CSVEGQGVVREAFF.

V is TRBV18 and J is TRBJ2-1; 9 bases map to TRBD1. There are 14 residues in the CDR3. J gave up 10 bases and V 3 bases, and 7 bases lay outside the gene matches. Germline CDR1 is KGHSH and CDR2 is LQKENI. CDR3: CASSPRGQGSEQFF. The CDR3 nucleotides read TGTGCCAGCTCACCCAGAGGACAGGGGTCGGAGCAGTTCTTC.

This clonotype was counted once. CDR3 sequence reads: CSAPGTGTFYGYTF. The DNA of the CDR3 is TGCAGTGCTCCCGGGACAGGGACCTTCTATGGCTACACCTTC. V is TRBV20-1 and J is TRBJ1-2; 9 bases map to TRBD1. The V and J ends lost 5 bases and 4 bases, in that order; junction bases with no gene match: 8. The CDR3 has 14 amino acids. Germline CDR1 is DFQATT and CDR2 is SNEGSKA (reference sequence).

The rearrangement uses TRBV20-1 and TRBJ2-7; D gene uncertain. The CDR3 loop spans 14 amino acids. Trimming took 6 bases from V and 1 from J, leaving 16 bases between them. The V gene's germline CDR1 is DFQATT and CDR2 SNEGSKA (reference sequence). CDR3 in DNA: TGCAGTGCCCCAACCACTGAGGTTTCCTACGAGCAGTACTTC. Translated, it gives CSAPTTEVSYEQYF.